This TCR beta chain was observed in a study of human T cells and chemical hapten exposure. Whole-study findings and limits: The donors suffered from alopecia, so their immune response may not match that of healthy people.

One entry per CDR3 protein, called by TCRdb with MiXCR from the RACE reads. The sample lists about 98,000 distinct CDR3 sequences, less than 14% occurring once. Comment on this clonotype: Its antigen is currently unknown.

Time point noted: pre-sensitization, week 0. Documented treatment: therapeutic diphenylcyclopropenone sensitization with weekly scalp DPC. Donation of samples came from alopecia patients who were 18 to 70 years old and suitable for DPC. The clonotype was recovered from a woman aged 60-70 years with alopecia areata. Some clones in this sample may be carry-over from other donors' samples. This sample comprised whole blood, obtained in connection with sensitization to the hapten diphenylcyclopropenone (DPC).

The CDR3 sequence: CSVGLQGSSYNEQFF. CDR3 coding DNA: TGCAGCGTTGGACTACAGGGGAGCTCCTACAATGAGCAGTTCTTC. The chain couples TRBV29-1 to TRBJ2-1; TRBD1 agrees at 7 bases. This CDR3 contains 15 residues. The V and J ends lost 4 bases and 0 bases, in that order; junction bases with no gene match: 6. The germline CDR1 and CDR2 sequences are SQVTM and ANQGSEA.